This T cell receptor (beta chain) derives from a study of blood T cells in healthy people across ages. Overall study: Template switching picked up about one barcoded beta molecule for each two T cells. General study points: More naive CD4+ cells and higher diversity were found in long-lived than in aged donors.

In the case of this clonotype: Its antigen is unknown.

Alongside a J-beta primer mix, a sample-barcoded 5' primer served in a second PCR lasting roughly 7 to 12 cycles. TCRdb passed the 5' RACE reads through MiXCR, listing each CDR3 protein once. The sample contains 850,000 to 1,300,000 distinct CDR3 sequences, under 55% of which appear only once. Between the trimmed V and J ends, which lost 6 bases and 3 bases, there was a span of 17 bases. The CDR3 consists of 15 residues. Germline lookup yields CDR1 LGHDT and CDR2 YNNKEL (reference sequence). A minimum of 6 million PBMCs was isolated per sample. Input material: blood. The chain recombines TRBV3-1 with TRBJ1-1; TRBD1 is a possible D gene (6 bases). The clonotype comes from an older woman in good health. The DNA of the CDR3 is TGTGCCAGCAGTCTGATGGAGGGGGGTCACACTGAAGCTTTCTTT. Its translation: CASSLMEGGHTEAFF.